This TCR beta chain emerged from a study of neurological immune-mediated disorders. Indicated time point: longitudinal time-point 1 (baseline). Each CDR3 protein gets one entry after TCRdb re-called the 5' RACE reads with MiXCR. The sample lists about 57,000 distinct CDR3 sequences, around a tenth occurring once. Study results and caveats: Expanded clones shared no CDR3 amino acid sequences across subjects, suggesting private repertoires in all groups.

On this clonotype itself: Its target is not known.

Looked up from germline, CDR1 is SGHAT and CDR2 is FQNNGV. V lost 5 bases to trimming and J lost 12 bases; unmatched junction nucleotides: 8. CDR3 size: 12 residues. The sequencing sample was made of PBMCs. The sequence was collected from a male donor with HTLV-1-associated myelopathy (HAM/TSP). This chain joins TRBV11-2 and TRBJ2-7; 9 bases agree with TRBD1. CDR3 sequence (DNA): TGTGCCAGCAGCGTCGGGACAGGGAGGCTGTACTTC. It translates to CASSVGTGRLYF.